This T cell receptor (beta chain) was documented in a study of identical twins. This clonotype was seen a handful of times. No antigen is known for it. CDR1 is SGDLS, CDR2 YYNGEE, per germline. The CDR3 is made up of 16 amino acids. V shed 2 bases, J shed 0 bases, and the junction held 6 bases outside the gene matches. General observations from the study: The study drew conclusions from cross-sectional statistical analysis, not from following the same donors.

Each CDR3 protein is one row after TCRdb ran MiXCR on the 5' RACE reads. The repertoire holds 250,000 to 350,000 distinct CDR3 sequences, with approximately 8.5% as singletons. This same sample was also taken into another study, of yellow fever vaccine responses in identical twins.

The sample taken for sequencing was memory (CD45RO+) T cells sorted from blood. The rearrangement links TRBV9 to TRBJ2-3; 7 bases match TRBD1. The TCR comes from a woman aged 18-29 years in good health. The CDR3 region has the DNA TGTGCCAGCAGCGTCGAATGGGGACAGAGCACAGATACGCAGTATTTT. It translates to CASSVEWGQSTDTQYF.